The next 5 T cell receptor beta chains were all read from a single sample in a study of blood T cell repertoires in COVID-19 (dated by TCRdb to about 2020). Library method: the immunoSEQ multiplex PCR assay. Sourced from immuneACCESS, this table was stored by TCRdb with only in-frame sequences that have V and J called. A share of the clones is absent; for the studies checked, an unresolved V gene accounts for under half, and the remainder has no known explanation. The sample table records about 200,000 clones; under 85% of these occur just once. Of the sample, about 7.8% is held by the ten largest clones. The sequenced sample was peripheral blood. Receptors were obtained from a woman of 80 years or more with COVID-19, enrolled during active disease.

The CDR3, as DNA: TGCGCCAGCAGCTCCAGGGCTACCGGGGAGCTGTTTTTT. Translating it yields CASSSRATGELFF. The rearrangement joins TRBV5-1 to TRBJ2-2, with D possibly TRBD1 on 5 matching bases. This CDR3 region has 13 residues. Trimming shortened V by 3 bases and J by 5 bases, and 8 bases separated the two germline ends. The germline gives CDR1 SGHRS, CDR2 YFSETQ.

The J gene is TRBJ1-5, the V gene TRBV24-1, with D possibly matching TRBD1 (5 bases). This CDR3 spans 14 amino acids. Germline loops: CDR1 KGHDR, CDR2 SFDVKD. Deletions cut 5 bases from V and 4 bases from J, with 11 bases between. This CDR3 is CATSAPGGNQPQHF. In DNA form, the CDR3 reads TGTGCCACCAGTGCCCCGGGGGGAAATCAGCCCCAGCATTTT.

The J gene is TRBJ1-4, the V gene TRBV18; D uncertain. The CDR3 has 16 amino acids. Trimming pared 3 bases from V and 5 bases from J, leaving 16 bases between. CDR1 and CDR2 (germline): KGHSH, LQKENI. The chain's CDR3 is CASSPQLPQTNEKLFF. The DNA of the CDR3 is TGTGCCAGCTCACCCCAGTTACCCCAGACAAATGAAAAACTGTTTTTT.

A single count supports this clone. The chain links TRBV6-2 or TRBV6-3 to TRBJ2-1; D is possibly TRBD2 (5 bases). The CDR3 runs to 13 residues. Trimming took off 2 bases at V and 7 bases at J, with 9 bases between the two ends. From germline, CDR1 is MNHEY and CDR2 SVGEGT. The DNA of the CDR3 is TGTGCCAGCAGTTACGGTGGCGGGAATGAGCAGTTCTTC. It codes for CASSYGGGNEQFF.

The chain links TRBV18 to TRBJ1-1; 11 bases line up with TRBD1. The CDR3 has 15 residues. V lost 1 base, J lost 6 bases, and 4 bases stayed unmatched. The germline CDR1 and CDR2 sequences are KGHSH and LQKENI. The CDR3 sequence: CASSPRTGGEAEAFF. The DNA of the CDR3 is TGTGCCAGCTCACCACGGACAGGGGGCGAGGCTGAAGCTTTCTTT.